This TCR beta chain comes out of a study of T cells after posttransplantation cyclophosphamide. Study results and limitations: Recipient CMV seropositivity and CMV reactivation strongly tracked TRB clonality. TRB overlap between skin or GI tissue T cells and blood was limited. Donor-recipient repertoire similarity was low at 1-2 months, rising over year one.

The CDR3 is 11 amino acids. Per the germline V gene, CDR1 is SQVTM and CDR2 is ANQGSEA. Profiled with immunoSEQ multiplex PCR; TCRdb holds only in-frame clones, not every one. Altogether more than 25,000 clones were found in the sample, and no singletons occur. On the day of bone marrow donation, the related graft donor provided peripheral blood. There are a few counts of this clone. Its antigen remains unknown. Since a much larger clone is just one base distant, this may be a read error. The chain is built from TRBV29-1 and TRBJ2-7; D call uncertain. This receptor was obtained from a man aged 50 to 60 in good health, CMV-negative, and a related stem cell transplant donor. The sample comprised PBMCs. This CDR3 reads CGVAVTYEQYF. As DNA, the CDR3 is TGCGGCGTTGCTGTTACCTACGAGCAGTACTTC.